The T cell receptor beta chain under discussion was sequenced for a study of blood T cell repertoires in COVID-19. Study summary: The United States, Italy and Spain were the sources of the acute and convalescent COVID-19 samples.

TCRdb's copy holds only in-frame clones and misses some; the assay was immunoSEQ multiplex PCR. The sample consists of under 450,000 clones, around four fifths of them appearing once. This receptor was identified in a woman between 45 and 65 years old who had recovered from COVID-19. Specimen: PBMCs or T cells enriched from blood (not recorded which).

In DNA, the CDR3 is TGTGCCTGGAAAGAGAAGGAGACCCAGTACTTC. Residues: CAWKEKETQYF. This chain joins TRBV30 and TRBJ2-5; D gene unclear. This CDR3 contains 11 residues. Trimming took 4 bases from V and 5 from J, leaving 8 bases between them. Germline V gene sequence: CDR1 GTSNPN, CDR2 SVGIG (reference sequence).